These 17 T cell receptor beta chains were all obtained from the same sample, sequenced in a study of T cells in localized non-small cell lung cancer. The data were produced by immunoSEQ multiplex PCR, yet TCRdb's version contains in-frame clones alone and is incomplete. The data show about 2,600 clones, nearly 25% seen once. The material was lung tumor tissue, obtained before any cancer treatment. Receptors were obtained from a woman aged 35-75 years with stage I lung adenocarcinoma.

The chain carries TRBV18 and TRBJ1-1; D perhaps matches TRBD1 (5 bases). Germline V gene sequence: CDR1 KGHSH, CDR2 LQKENI. The CDR3 contains 16 residues. V shed 3 bases and J shed 1 base, with 15 bases lying between them. CDR3 protein: CASSPSLWGANTEAFF. Here the CDR3 DNA reads TGTGCCAGCTCACCCTCGCTCTGGGGCGCGAACACTGAAGCTTTCTTT.

The chain joins TRBV11-3 to TRBJ2-2; D call uncertain. This CDR3 region has 14 residues. Germline V lookup: CDR1 SGHNT, CDR2 YENEEA. The V end lost 4 bases, the J end lost 3 bases, and 9 bases lay between the germline ends. The CDR3 DNA reads as TGTGCCAGCAGCTCCCGGACGGACACCGGGGAGCTGTTTTTT. Residues: CASSSRTDTGELFF.

The V and J genes are TRBV18 and TRBJ2-7; TRBD2 matches 9 bases. Per the germline V gene, CDR1 is KGHSH and CDR2 is LQKENI. The CDR3 spans 16 residues. Trimming took 3 bases from V and 5 from J; bases not matched to a gene: 11. The CDR3 DNA reads TGTGCCAGCTCACCGTCAGGGGTAGCGGGAGACCACGAGCAGTACTTC. This translates into CASSPSGVAGDHEQYF.

V usage is TRBV6-8 and J usage is TRBJ1-2; D might be TRBD1 (5 bases). This CDR3 comprises 13 residues. Trimming pared 6 bases from V and 2 bases from J, leaving 10 bases between. Germline V lookup: CDR1 MNHGY, CDR2 SAAAGT. The CDR3 reads CASSSGINYGYTF. The CDR3, as DNA: TGTGCCAGCAGCTCAGGGATAAACTATGGCTACACCTTC.

The chain employs TRBV5-1 and TRBJ1-4; 7 positions match TRBD1. The CDR3 has 17 amino acids. CDR1 and CDR2 (germline): SGHRS, YFSETQ. V lost 5 bases to trimming and J lost 0 bases; unmatched junction nucleotides: 10. The CDR3: CASSGQGGPATNEKLFF. The CDR3 coding sequence is TGCGCCAGCAGTGGGCAGGGGGGCCCAGCAACTAATGAAAAACTGTTTTTT.

By share, this clone ranks as large. The V gene is TRBV10-2, the J gene TRBJ1-2, with unresolved D. The CDR3 length is 15 residues. The germline V gene has CDR1 WSHSY and CDR2 SAAADI. V gave up 3 bases and J gave up 0 bases, with 11 bases separating them. CDR3 coding DNA: TGCGCCAGCAGTGAACTCAGCACTACTAACTATGGCTACACCTTC. Its protein is CASSELSTTNYGYTF.

The gene calls are TRBV11-3 and TRBJ1-6; D is possibly TRBD1 (5 bases). Germline values: CDR1 SGHNT, CDR2 YENEEA. This CDR3 is 14 amino acids long. Between the trimmed V and J ends, which lost 6 bases and 7 bases, there was a span of 13 bases. In DNA form, the CDR3 reads TGTGCCAGCAGTACGGGACCTGGGAATTCACCCCTCCACTTT. Protein product: CASSTGPGNSPLHF.

The rearrangement joins TRBV5-1 to TRBJ2-7, with 8 bases lining up with TRBD1. Germline V gene data show CDR1 as SGHRS and CDR2 as YFSETQ. V lost 4 bases and J lost 3; bases outside the gene matches: 9. CDR3 size: 15 residues. CDR3 sequence reads: CASSPSSGGGYEQYF. CDR3 coding DNA: TGCGCCAGCAGCCCTTCCTCAGGGGGCGGCTACGAGCAGTACTTC.

This clone has just a few counts. The chain joins TRBV9 to TRBJ1-1, with a tentative D call TRBD1 (5 bases). The CDR3 is 14 amino acids. Germline CDR1 reads SGDLS; CDR2 reads YYNGEE. V lost 5 bases, J lost 2 bases, and 13 bases lay in between. The CDR3 DNA reads as TGTGCCAGCAGGCCCCGGGGGGATAACACTGAAGCTTTCTTT. It codes for CASRPRGDNTEAFF. Full variable domain (missing parts from reference TRBV9 and TRBJ1-1): DSGVTQTPKHLITATGQRVTLRCSPRSGDLSVYWYQQSLDQGLQFLIQYYNGEERAKGNILERFSAQQFPDLHSELNLSSLELGDSALYFCASRPRGDNTEAFFGQGTRLTVV.

This rearrangement joins TRBV18 to TRBJ2-2; D possibly corresponds to TRBD1 (6 bases). V lost 2 bases and J lost 4, with 11 bases in between. Germline V gene sequence: CDR1 KGHSH, CDR2 LQKENI. The CDR3 sequence is 15 residues long. In DNA, the CDR3 is TGTGCCAGCTCACCAAGGACAGACTTCACCGGGGAGCTGTTTTTT. Translation: CASSPRTDFTGELFF.

By sample share, this clone is medium-sized (0.01 to 0.1%). The chain combines TRBV11-3 with TRBJ2-5, with a tentative D call TRBD2 (5 bases). Trimming stripped 5 bases from V and 5 bases from J, with 18 bases between. CDR3 length: 15 amino acids. Germline CDR1 SGHNT, CDR2 YENEEA. The CDR3 region has the DNA TGTGCCAGCAGCCCAGAGGGCGGGTTCTCGGAGACCCAGTACTTC. The encoded protein is CASSPEGGFSETQYF.

The J gene is TRBJ2-1, the V gene TRBV19, with TRBD1 as a possible D gene (7 bases). V gave up 5 bases and J gave up 7 bases, with 18 bases separating them. The CDR3 has 15 residues. The germline CDR1 and CDR2 sequences are LNHDA and SQIVND (reference sequence). CDR3 sequence: CASSLSAGQRNEQFF. The CDR3 DNA reads TGTGCCAGTAGTTTGTCCGCGGGACAGAGGAATGAGCAGTTCTTC. The variable domain in full, with the rest retrieved from reference TRBV19 and TRBJ2-1, is DGGITQSPKYLFRKEGQNVTLSCEQNLNHDAMYWYRQDPGQGLRLIYYSQIVNDFQKGDIAEGYSVSREKKESFPLTVTSAQKNPTAFYLCASSLSAGQRNEQFFGPGTRLTVL.

The chain is built from TRBV19 and TRBJ1-1; a weak D match, TRBD1 (5 bases). Trimming pared 3 bases from V and 0 bases from J, leaving 14 bases between. The CDR3 totals 16 residues. CDR1 LNHDA and CDR2 SQIVND come from the germline V gene (reference sequence). The CDR3 here is CASSIGTGAMNTEAFF. CDR3 coding DNA: TGTGCCAGTAGTATTGGGACCGGGGCTATGAACACTGAAGCTTTCTTT. Together with reference TRBV19 and TRBJ1-1, the CDR3 gives the full variable domain: DGGITQSPKYLFRKEGQNVTLSCEQNLNHDAMYWYRQDPGQGLRLIYYSQIVNDFQKGDIAEGYSVSREKKESFPLTVTSAQKNPTAFYLCASSIGTGAMNTEAFFGQGTRLTVV.

The chain carries TRBV11-3 and TRBJ2-5; D not certain. V shed 3 bases and J shed 2 bases, with 16 bases lying between them. Germline V lookup: CDR1 SGHNT, CDR2 YENEEA. The CDR3 runs 16 residues. This CDR3 is CASSLGSAPTQETQYF. CDR3 bases: TGTGCCAGCAGCTTGGGTTCAGCGCCCACACAAGAGACCCAGTACTTC. Using reference TRBV11-3 and TRBJ2-5 for the parts outside the CDR3, the full variable domain is EAGVVQSPRYKIIEKKQPVAFWCNPISGHNTLYWYLQNLGQGPELLIRYENEEAVDDSQLPKDRFSAERLKGVDSTLKIQPAELGDSAVYLCASSLGSAPTQETQYFGPGTRLLVL.

J is TRBJ1-5 and V is TRBV19; 8 bases align to TRBD1. The CDR3 sequence is 18 residues long. Germline assignment: CDR1 LNHDA and CDR2 SQIVND (reference sequence). Trimming cost V 10 bases and J 5 bases; bases outside gene matches: 22. The CDR3, as DNA: TGTGCCACCTTGGGAGGACAGGGAACGATCTGGTCCGATCAGCCCCAGCATTTT. Its translation is CATLGGQGTIWSDQPQHF.

The V call is TRBV11-3, the J call TRBJ2-2, with D hard to call. The V gene lost 1 base and the J gene lost 1 base, with 4 bases spanning the gap. This CDR3 has 14 amino acids. Looked up from germline, CDR1 is SGHNT and CDR2 is YENEEA. The CDR3 DNA reads as TGTGCCAGCAGCTTAGGAATGAACACCGGGGAGCTGTTTTTT. Protein: CASSLGMNTGELFF.

Relative to its sample, this clone is medium-sized (0.01 to 0.1%). J is TRBJ2-7 and V is TRBV11-3; 10 bases match TRBD2. The ends lost 0 bases at V and 7 bases at J; junction bases unmatched: 18. Germline-derived CDR1 and CDR2 are SGHNT and YENEEA. The CDR3 is 19 residues long. Here the CDR3 DNA reads TGTGCCAGCAGCTTAGAGGGCCTAGCGGGAGTACCCGGGGGGAGAGAGCAGTACTTC. Translated: CASSLEGLAGVPGGREQYF.